This TCR beta chain was documented in a study of T cell repertoires in cytomegalovirus infection. The wider study: The authors used CMV epitopes that were HLA-C-restricted (recently identified) and HLA-B-restricted (well studied).

TCRdb called the reads again in MiXCR, with one record for every CDR3 protein. There are 830,000 or so distinct CDR3 sequences in the sample; around a third occur only once, and around 12% lies in the top ten. This CDR3 has 11 amino acids. The V and J ends lost 6 bases and 0 bases respectively, with 6 bases between them. Germline V gene lookup returns CDR1 DFQATT and CDR2 SNEGSKA (reference sequence). Of note for this clonotype: The antigen is unknown.

The clonotype originates from a human donor in good health (CMV status not recorded). Some clones in this sample may be carry-over from other donors' samples. The chain has TRBV20-1 and TRBJ2-7, with no clear D. Source: cultured CD8+ T cells from PBMCs, taken from culture after CMV antigen stimulation. The CDR3 reads CSARSSYEQYV. The CDR3 nucleotides read TGCAGTGCCCGCTCCTCCTACGAGCAGTACGTC.